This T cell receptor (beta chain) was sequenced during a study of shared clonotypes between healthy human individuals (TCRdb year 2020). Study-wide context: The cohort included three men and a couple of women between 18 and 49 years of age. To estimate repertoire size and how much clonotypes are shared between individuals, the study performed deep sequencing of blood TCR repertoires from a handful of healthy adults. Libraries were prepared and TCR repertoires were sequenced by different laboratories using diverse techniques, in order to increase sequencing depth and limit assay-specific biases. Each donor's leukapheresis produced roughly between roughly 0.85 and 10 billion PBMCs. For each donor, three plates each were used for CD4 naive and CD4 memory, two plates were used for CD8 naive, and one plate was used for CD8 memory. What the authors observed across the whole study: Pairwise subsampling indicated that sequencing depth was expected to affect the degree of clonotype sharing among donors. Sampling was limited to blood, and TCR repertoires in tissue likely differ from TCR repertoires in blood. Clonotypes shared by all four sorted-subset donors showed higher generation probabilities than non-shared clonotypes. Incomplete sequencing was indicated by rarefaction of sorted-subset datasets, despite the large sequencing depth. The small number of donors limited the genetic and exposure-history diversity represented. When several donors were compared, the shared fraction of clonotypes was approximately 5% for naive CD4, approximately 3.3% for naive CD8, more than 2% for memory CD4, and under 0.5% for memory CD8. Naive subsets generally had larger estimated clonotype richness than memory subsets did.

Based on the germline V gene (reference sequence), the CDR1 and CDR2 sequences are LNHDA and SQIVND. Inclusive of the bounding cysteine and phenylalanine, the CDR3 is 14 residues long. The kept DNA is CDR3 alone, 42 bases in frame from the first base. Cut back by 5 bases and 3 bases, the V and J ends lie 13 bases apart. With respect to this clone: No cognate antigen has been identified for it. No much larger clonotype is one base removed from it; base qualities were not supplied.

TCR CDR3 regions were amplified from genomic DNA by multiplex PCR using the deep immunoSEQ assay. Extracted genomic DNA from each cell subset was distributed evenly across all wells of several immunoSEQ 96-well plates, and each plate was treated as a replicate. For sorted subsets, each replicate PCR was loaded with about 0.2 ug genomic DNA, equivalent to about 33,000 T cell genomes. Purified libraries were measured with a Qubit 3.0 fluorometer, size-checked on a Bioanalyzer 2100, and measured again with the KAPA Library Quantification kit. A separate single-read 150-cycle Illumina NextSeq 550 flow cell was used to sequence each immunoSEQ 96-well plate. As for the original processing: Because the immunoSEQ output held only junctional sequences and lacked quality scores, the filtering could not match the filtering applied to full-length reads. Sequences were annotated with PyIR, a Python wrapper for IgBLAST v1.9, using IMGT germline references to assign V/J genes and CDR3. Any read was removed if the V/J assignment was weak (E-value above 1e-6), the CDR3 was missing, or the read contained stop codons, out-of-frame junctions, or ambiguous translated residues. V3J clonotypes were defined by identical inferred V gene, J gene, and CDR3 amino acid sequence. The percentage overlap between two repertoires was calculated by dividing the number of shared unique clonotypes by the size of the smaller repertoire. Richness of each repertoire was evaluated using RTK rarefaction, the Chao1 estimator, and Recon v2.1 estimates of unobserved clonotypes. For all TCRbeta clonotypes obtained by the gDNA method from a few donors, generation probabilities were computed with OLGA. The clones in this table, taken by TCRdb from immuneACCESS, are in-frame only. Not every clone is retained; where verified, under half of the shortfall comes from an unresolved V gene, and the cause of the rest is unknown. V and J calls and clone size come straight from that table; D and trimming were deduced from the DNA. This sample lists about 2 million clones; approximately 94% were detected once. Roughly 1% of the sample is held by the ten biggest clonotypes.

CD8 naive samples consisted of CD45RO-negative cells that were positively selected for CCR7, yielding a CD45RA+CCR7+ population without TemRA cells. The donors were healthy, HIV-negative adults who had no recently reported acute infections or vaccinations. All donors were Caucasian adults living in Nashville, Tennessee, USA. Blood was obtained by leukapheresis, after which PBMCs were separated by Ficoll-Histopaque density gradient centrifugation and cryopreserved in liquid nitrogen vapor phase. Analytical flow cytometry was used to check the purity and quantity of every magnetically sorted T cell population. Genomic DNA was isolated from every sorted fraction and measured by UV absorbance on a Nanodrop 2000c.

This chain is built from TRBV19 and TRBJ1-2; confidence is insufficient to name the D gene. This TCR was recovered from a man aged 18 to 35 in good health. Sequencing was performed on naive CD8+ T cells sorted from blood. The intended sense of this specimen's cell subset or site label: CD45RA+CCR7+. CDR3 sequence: CASSFGHGDYGYTF. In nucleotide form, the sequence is TGTGCCAGTAGTTTCGGGCATGGAGACTATGGCTACACCTTC.